This TCR beta chain was obtained from a study of blood T cell repertoires in COVID-19. On the study more broadly: The United States, Italy and Spain were the sources of the acute and convalescent COVID-19 samples. Sources were T cells, B-cell-depleted T cells, or PBMCs; the material itself was cDNA or gDNA.

Under the authors' procedure: The assay estimated nucleated cells by amplifying reference gene primers. Clones were read by immunoSEQ multiplex PCR, and TCRdb kept only the in-frame ones, dropping some. V, J and clone size reflect that table, while D and trimming were determined from the DNA. Of roughly 260,000 clones in the sample, 70% to 90% were seen once. The V end was cut by 3 bases, the J end by 2 bases, with 11 bases between. CDR3 length: 15 residues. Germline lookup yields CDR1 MNHNS and CDR2 SASEGT. This clonotype originated in a woman aged 50 to 60 with acute or convalescent COVID-19. Sequenced: peripheral blood. The chain carries TRBV6-1 and TRBJ2-1; D perhaps matches TRBD1 (6 bases). The CDR3 DNA reads as TGTGCCAGCAGTGAGGGGGCAGGGGCCTACAATGAGCAGTTCTTC. This encodes CASSEGAGAYNEQFF.